This T cell receptor (beta chain) came from a study of T cell responses to AZD1222 COVID-19 vaccine. Broader study findings: Sampling that yielded the repertoires occurred only after the peak T cell response. Researchers report vaccine-associated CD4 TCRs spanning spike, with dominance at 160-218 and 743-854.

TCRdb's copy holds only in-frame clones and misses some; the assay was immunoSEQ multiplex PCR. The data show about 100,000 clones, over 85% seen once. The CDR3 is 13 amino acids. Germline lookup yields CDR1 LGHDT and CDR2 YNNKEL (reference sequence). V was trimmed by 3 bases and J by 4 bases, leaving 10 bases between them. Worth noting for this clone: Antigen specificity is unknown.

This TCR was recovered from an adult in good health. The source was peripheral blood, collected on day 0 of MenACWY control vaccination. V usage is TRBV3-1 (or the pseudogene TRBV3-2) and J usage is TRBJ2-7; D ambiguous. The CDR3 nucleotides read TGTGCCAGCAGCCAGAGAATTTCATACGAGCAGTACTTC. It encodes CASSQRISYEQYF.